Below, one T cell receptor beta chain is given with its context. The sample is drawn from a study of shared clonotypes between healthy human individuals. With unsorted samples, genomic DNA was obtained from about 90 million PBMCs. CDR3 length: 13 residues. From germline, CDR1 is KGHSH and CDR2 LQKENI. Trimming stripped 5 bases from V and 3 bases from J, with 10 bases between. Profiled with immunoSEQ multiplex PCR; TCRdb holds only in-frame clones, not every one. Found here are about half a million clones, roughly three quarters of them singletons; the top ten hold around 12%. This TCR was sampled from a woman aged 40-49 years in good health. Some clones in this sample may be carry-over from other donors' samples. Sequenced material: PBMCs. The chain uses TRBV18 and TRBJ2-5; either TRBD1 or TRBD2 may fit D (5 bases each). CDR3 protein: CASSSGTEETQYF. Here the CDR3 DNA reads TGTGCCAGCTCATCCGGGACGGAAGAGACCCAGTACTTC.